Shown below are 32 T cell receptor beta chains from a single sample sequenced in a study of T cell responses to AZD1222 COVID-19 vaccine. Generated by immunoSEQ multiplex PCR, the TCRdb table keeps only in-frame clones and is missing some. The sample includes 110,000 to 150,000 clones, around 92% seen only once; the top ten take roughly 12%. The sample in question was peripheral blood, obtained after recovery from COVID-19. These TCRs come from an adult who had recovered from COVID-19.

The chain combines TRBV19 with TRBJ1-5; D is perhaps TRBD1 (6 bases). The germline gives CDR1 LNHDA, CDR2 SQIVND (reference sequence). This CDR3 is built from 14 residues. Trimming pared 6 bases from V and 4 bases from J, leaving 13 bases between. The CDR3 coding sequence is TGTGCCAGTAGGATCCAACAGGGAAATCAGCCCCAGCATTTT. Amino acid sequence: CASRIQQGNQPQHF.

A single count supports this clone. The chain uses TRBV7-8 and TRBJ2-5; D may correspond to TRBD1 or TRBD2 (5 bases each). V lost 5 bases to trimming and J lost 5 bases, with 18 bases between them. This CDR3 has 15 residues. CDR1 and CDR2 (germline): SGHVS, FQNEAQ. CDR3 residues: CASSLGVGAKETQYF. For the CDR3, the DNA is TGTGCCAGCAGCCTGGGGGTAGGCGCAAAGGAGACCCAGTACTTC.

The gene calls are TRBV5-1 and TRBJ1-1; no clear D. Trimming took off 5 bases at V and 0 bases at J, with 14 bases between the two ends. Germline CDR1 and CDR2: SGHRS and YFSETQ. CDR3 size: 15 residues. The CDR3 loop reads CASRPFQSVNTEAFF. The CDR3 region has the DNA TGCGCCAGCAGACCTTTCCAGTCCGTGAACACTGAAGCTTTCTTT.

The chain combines TRBV9 with TRBJ2-6, with D perhaps being TRBD1 or TRBD2 (5 bases each). The V end was cut by 7 bases, the J end by 2 bases, with 10 bases between. The CDR3 consists of 14 residues. Germline CDR1 SGDLS, CDR2 YYNGEE. CDR3 residues: CASGRGAGANVLTF. CDR3 coding DNA: TGTGCCAGCGGGAGAGGGGCTGGGGCCAACGTCCTGACTTTC. Supplemented by reference TRBV9 and TRBJ2-6, the full variable domain reads DSGVTQTPKHLITATGQRVTLRCSPRSGDLSVYWYQQSLDQGLQFLIQYYNGEERAKGNILERFSAQQFPDLHSELNLSSLELGDSALYFCASGRGAGANVLTFGAGSRLTVL.

J is TRBJ1-3 and V is TRBV30; D uncertain. Germline CDR1 and CDR2: GTSNPN and SVGIG (reference sequence). This CDR3 contains 14 residues. V lost 0 bases and J 1 base, leaving 7 bases between the germline ends. The CDR3 nucleotides are TGTGCCTGGAGTGTATCCTTTTCTGGAAACACCATATATTTT. It yields the protein CAWSVSFSGNTIYF.

This chain connects TRBV20-1 to TRBJ2-3; 9 positions agree with TRBD2. V shed 3 bases and J 2 bases; nucleotides not matched to a gene: 9. There are 16 residues in the CDR3. Germline CDR1 DFQATT, CDR2 SNEGSKA (reference sequence). CDR3 amino acids: CSASPPSGRSTDTQYF. The CDR3, as DNA: TGCAGTGCTAGTCCTCCGAGCGGGAGGTCCACAGATACGCAGTATTTT.

The chain combines TRBV7-2 with TRBJ1-2; 7 positions match TRBD1. This CDR3 comprises 13 residues. V was clipped by 6 bases and J by 6 bases; unmatched bases: 7. Germline V CDR1 and CDR2: SGHTA, FQGNSA. The CDR3 bases are TGTGCCAGCAGTCCTCGACAGGGACATGGCTACACCTTC. It translates to CASSPRQGHGYTF.

The chain combines TRBV28 with TRBJ2-7, with TRBD1 matching over 7 bases. With V trimmed by 5 bases and J by 6 bases, 13 bases remained unmatched. Germline V CDR1 and CDR2: MDHEN, SYDVKM. The CDR3 loop spans 15 amino acids. CDR3: CASSKPGQRLPEQYF. DNA of the CDR3: TGTGCCAGCAGTAAACCGGGACAGCGTCTACCCGAGCAGTACTTC.

The chain links TRBV11-2 to TRBJ1-2, with D uncertain. The V gene's germline CDR1 is SGHAT and CDR2 FQNNGV. The CDR3 sequence is 14 residues long. V dropped 3 bases and J dropped 4 bases, with 12 bases sitting between them. The CDR3 DNA follows: TGTGCCAGCAGCTTTAATGCCCGTGGCTATGGCTACACCTTC. As protein: CASSFNARGYGYTF.

CDR3 protein: CASSYSGDSYTDTQYF. The CDR3, as DNA: TGTGCCAGCAGTTACTCGGGGGACTCCTACACAGATACGCAGTATTTT. This chain joins TRBV6-5 and TRBJ2-3, with D possibly being TRBD2 (6 bases). V was trimmed by 0 bases and J by 2 bases, leaving 12 bases between them. This CDR3 is 16 amino acids long. Per germline, CDR1 MNHEY and CDR2 SVGAGI.

This chain uses TRBV19 with TRBJ2-1; 12 nucleotides match TRBD2. Looked up from germline, CDR1 is LNHDA and CDR2 is SQIVND (reference sequence). The CDR3 has 18 amino acids. Losses at the gene ends were 3 bases for V and 0 bases for J; bases not matched to a gene: 6. This CDR3 is CASSIGLAGKSSYNEQFF. Here the CDR3 DNA reads TGTGCCAGTAGTATCGGACTAGCGGGAAAGAGCTCCTACAATGAGCAGTTCTTC.

The genes are TRBV3-1 (or the pseudogene TRBV3-2) and TRBJ2-2; D is uncertain. Trimming removed 2 bases from V and 3 bases from J, with 1 base in between. There are 12 residues in the CDR3. From germline, CDR1 is LGHDT and CDR2 YNNKEL (reference sequence). For the CDR3, the DNA is TGTGCCAGCAGCCAACACACCGGGGAGCTGTTTTTT. Translating it yields CASSQHTGELFF.

The rearrangement joins TRBV18 to TRBJ2-2; either TRBD1 or TRBD2 may fit D (5 bases each). Germline V gene data show CDR1 as KGHSH and CDR2 as LQKENI. CDR3 size: 15 residues. Trimming removed 7 bases from V and 6 bases from J, with 18 bases in between. The chain's CDR3 is CASCEGPVGAGELFF. The CDR3 DNA reads TGTGCCAGCTGTGAGGGGCCCGTTGGGGCCGGGGAGCTGTTTTTT.

The chain couples TRBV15 to TRBJ2-7, with TRBD1 identical over 7 bases. The CDR3 is made up of 14 amino acids. Looked up from germline, CDR1 is LNHNV and CDR2 is YYDKDF (reference sequence). The J segment lost 2 bases and the V segment lost 1 base, leaving 2 bases of the junction unmatched. The CDR3: CATSRAGTAYEQYF. CDR3 nucleotides: TGTGCCACCAGCAGAGCTGGGACAGCCTACGAGCAGTACTTC.

In its sample, this clone was seen once. This chain uses TRBV21-1 with TRBJ2-5; the D call of TRBD1 is as the table states it, not checked on the DNA. TRBV21-1 is flagged as a pseudogene. The CDR3 is 16 residues long. DNA of the CDR3: TGTGCCAGCACCAATTGCCAGACCGACAGAGGAGAGACCCAGTACTTC. This gives the protein CASTNCQTDRGETQYF.

The rearrangement links TRBV10-3 to TRBJ1-1; perhaps TRBD1 as D (5 bases). The CDR3 runs 15 residues. V was pared by 10 bases and J by 7 bases, with 25 bases between. Germline-derived CDR1 and CDR2 are ENHRY and SYGVKD. CDR3 loop: CATYPGSGWGGEAFF. The DNA of the CDR3 is TGTGCCACATACCCAGGGTCGGGTTGGGGAGGTGAAGCTTTCTTT.

The chain links TRBV5-1 to TRBJ1-1; D is ambiguous. The V gene lost 1 base and the J gene lost 0 bases, with 10 bases spanning the gap. Germline V lookup: CDR1 SGHRS, CDR2 YFSETQ. The CDR3 consists of 15 residues. The CDR3 reads CASSLYRSVNTEAFF. CDR3 bases: TGCGCCAGCAGCTTGTATAGGAGCGTGAACACTGAAGCTTTCTTT.

This chain connects TRBV7-3 to TRBJ2-3; the match to TRBD2 covers 9 bases. CDR1 and CDR2 from the germline V gene are SGHTA and FQGTGA. The CDR3 spans 15 residues. The J segment lost 2 bases and the V segment lost 5 bases, leaving 5 bases of the junction unmatched. The CDR3 nucleotides read TGTGCCAGCAGCCCTGTAGCGGGAGCCACAGATACGCAGTATTTT. It specifies CASSPVAGATDTQYF.

This clone was recorded a few times. J is TRBJ2-2 and V is TRBV11-1; TRBD2 agrees at 10 bases. Per the germline V gene, CDR1 is SGHAT and CDR2 is FQDESV (reference sequence). The CDR3 is 15 residues long. V lost 5 bases and J lost 4; bases outside the gene matches: 4. The CDR3 reads CASSLGLAATGELFF. In DNA, the CDR3 is TGTGCCAGCAGCCTTGGACTAGCGGCCACCGGGGAGCTGTTTTTT.

The V and J genes are TRBV19 and TRBJ2-2; TRBD1 matches at 10 bases. Germline values: CDR1 LNHDA, CDR2 SQIVND (reference sequence). The V gene end was trimmed by 4 bases and the J gene end by 7 bases; junction bases not matched to a gene: 3. The CDR3 is made up of 14 amino acids. This CDR3 reads CASSRTGGGGELFF. In DNA form, the CDR3 reads TGTGCCAGTAGTAGGACAGGGGGTGGCGGGGAGCTGTTTTTT.

The rearrangement joins TRBV19 to TRBJ1-5; 10 bases align to TRBD1. Trimming removed 4 bases from V and 6 bases from J; junction bases left unmatched: 12. This CDR3 spans 17 amino acids. Germline CDR1 reads LNHDA; CDR2 reads SQIVND (reference sequence). CDR3: CASSSPPGTGVGQPQHF. In DNA, the CDR3 is TGTGCCAGTAGTAGCCCTCCCGGGACAGGGGTGGGTCAGCCCCAGCATTTT.

The genes are TRBV19 and TRBJ2-5, with 7 positions matching TRBD1. Germline CDR1 LNHDA, CDR2 SQIVND (reference sequence). The ends lost 4 bases at V and 5 bases at J; junction bases unmatched: 7. The CDR3 is 14 residues long. The chain's CDR3 is CASSTTGSGETQYF. The CDR3 nucleotides read TGTGCCAGTAGTACGACAGGGTCTGGGGAGACCCAGTACTTC.

The chain links TRBV28 to TRBJ1-2, with 8 bases that match TRBD1. Germline V gene data show CDR1 as MDHEN and CDR2 as SYDVKM. This CDR3 region has 14 residues. V lost 5 bases to trimming and J lost 6 bases; unmatched junction nucleotides: 8. Here the CDR3 reads CASSVDRARNGYTF. The CDR3 coding sequence is TGTGCCAGCAGTGTGGACAGGGCGAGGAATGGCTACACCTTC.

The chain combines TRBV29-1 with TRBJ2-7; TRBD1 might be the D (6 bases). Germline V lookup: CDR1 SQVTM, CDR2 ANQGSEA. This CDR3 is built from 11 residues. Trimming removed 4 bases from V and 6 bases from J, with 10 bases in between. CDR3 nucleotide sequence: TGCAGCGTTGGGGCAGGGGCCGAGCAGTACTTC. As protein: CSVGAGAEQYF.

The V and J genes are TRBV28 and TRBJ2-7, with a possible D match to TRBD1 (6 bases). V lost 7 bases, J lost 3 bases, and 10 bases lay in between. Germline CDR1 MDHEN, CDR2 SYDVKM. The CDR3 is 12 amino acids. The CDR3 region has the DNA TGTGCCAGCACGGACAGTATCTACGAGCAGTACTTC. This gives the protein CASTDSIYEQYF.

J is TRBJ2-6 and V is TRBV5-4; the match to TRBD1 covers 8 bases. Unmatched junction bases numbered 6, after V lost 4 bases and J lost 0 bases. In germline, CDR1 is SGHNT, CDR2 YYREEE (reference sequence). The CDR3 length is 17 residues. DNA for the CDR3: TGTGCCAGCAGCGGAAGGACAGGGATCTCTGGGGCCAACGTCCTGACTTTC. Translation gives CASSGRTGISGANVLTF.

The chain combines TRBV2 with TRBJ2-3, with TRBD1 matching over 8 bases. The V gene's germline CDR1 is SNHLY and CDR2 FYNNEI. The CDR3 is 17 amino acids. The ends lost 7 bases at V and 0 bases at J; junction bases unmatched: 12. CDR3 nucleotide sequence: TGTGCCAGCAAAGAGACAGGGGTCCCGTCTAGCACAGATACGCAGTATTTT. This translates into CASKETGVPSSTDTQYF.

This chain uses TRBV9 with TRBJ2-7; D not certain. The CDR3 runs to 13 residues. Trimming left V 0 bases short and J 3 bases short, with 7 bases between. Germline CDR1 is SGDLS and CDR2 is YYNGEE. CDR3 loop: CASSVESGYEQYF. The CDR3 nucleotides are TGTGCCAGCAGCGTAGAAAGTGGCTACGAGCAGTACTTC.

The chain couples TRBV6-5 to TRBJ2-7; 7 bases align to TRBD1. This CDR3 is 16 amino acids long. Germline V CDR1 and CDR2: MNHEY, SVGAGI. V shed 4 bases, J shed 1 base, and the junction held 10 bases outside the gene matches. For the CDR3, the DNA is TGTGCCAGCAGTTCACGCCCGGGACAGAGTTCCTACGAGCAGTACTTC. Translating gives CASSSRPGQSSYEQYF.

The gene calls are TRBV5-1 and TRBJ2-7; no firm D call. CDR1 SGHRS and CDR2 YFSETQ come from the germline V gene. The CDR3 consists of 12 residues. V lost 0 bases to trimming and J lost 5 bases, with 6 bases between them. Here the CDR3 reads CASSLEANEQYF. In DNA, the CDR3 is TGCGCCAGCAGCTTGGAGGCTAACGAGCAGTACTTC.

The rearrangement links TRBV28 to TRBJ2-7; D uncertain. Trimming took 2 bases from V and 5 from J, leaving 10 bases between them. The CDR3 runs to 13 residues. The germline gives CDR1 MDHEN, CDR2 SYDVKM. CDR3 in amino acids: CASSLRVGDEQYF. The CDR3 DNA follows: TGTGCCAGCAGTTTAAGGGTGGGCGACGAGCAGTACTTC.

The chain recombines TRBV7-6 with TRBJ2-7; D not resolved. V gave up 1 base and J gave up 2 bases, with 12 bases separating them. CDR3 length: 15 residues. Looked up from germline, CDR1 is SGHVS and CDR2 is FNYEAQ. The CDR3 is CASSLEQAGPYEQYF. The CDR3 DNA sequence: TGTGCCAGCAGCTTAGAGCAGGCCGGCCCCTACGAGCAGTACTTC.